Sequencing of this TCR beta chain was carried out in a study of CD8+ T cells in alopecia areata. Study observations and caveats: In scalp, tofacitinib significantly decreased clonality and expanded CD8+ clones among the top 100.

As the sequencing template, cDNA was produced by extracting RNA and reverse transcribing it. Profiling relied on immunoSEQ multiplex PCR, and the TCRdb table lists in-frame clones only, not all of them. The sample includes 90,000 to 150,000 clones, 58% seen only once; the top ten take nearly 30%. The treatment here: oral pan-JAK inhibitor, 5-10 mg twice daily. Only one count was recorded for this clone. Its antigen is not identified. With V trimmed by 2 bases and J by 5 bases, 9 bases remained unmatched. The CDR3 totals 16 residues. Germline CDR1 is MRHNA and CDR2 is SNTAGT. Here the sequenced sample was CD8+ T cells sorted from blood, taken at week 4, from a patient treated with tofacitinib. This receptor was obtained from a human donor with alopecia areata. The chain recombines TRBV6-4 with TRBJ2-1; 7 nucleotides line up with TRBD1. CDR3 sequence reads: CASSDTPGQSHNEQFF. CDR3 DNA sequence: TGTGCCAGCAGTGACACTCCGGGACAGAGTCACAATGAGCAGTTCTTC.